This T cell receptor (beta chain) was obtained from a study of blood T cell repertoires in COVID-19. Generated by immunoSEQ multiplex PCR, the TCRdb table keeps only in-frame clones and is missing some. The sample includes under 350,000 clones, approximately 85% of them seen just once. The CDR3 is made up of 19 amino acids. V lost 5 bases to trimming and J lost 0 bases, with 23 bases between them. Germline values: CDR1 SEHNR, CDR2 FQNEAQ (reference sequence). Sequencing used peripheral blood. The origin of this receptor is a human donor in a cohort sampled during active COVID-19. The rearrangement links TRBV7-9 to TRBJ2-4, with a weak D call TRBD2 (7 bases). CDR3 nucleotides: TGTGCCAGCAGCAATAGGAGGTTGGGGGGGGCGAAAGCCAAAAACATTCAGTACTTC. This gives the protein CASSNRRLGGAKAKNIQYF. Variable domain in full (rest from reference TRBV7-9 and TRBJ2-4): DTGVSQNPRHKITKRGQNVTFRCDPISEHNRLYWYRQTLGQGPEFLTYFQNEAQLEKSRLLSDRFSAERPKGSFSTLEIQRTEQGDSAMYLCASSNRRLGGAKAKNIQYFGAGTRLSVL.